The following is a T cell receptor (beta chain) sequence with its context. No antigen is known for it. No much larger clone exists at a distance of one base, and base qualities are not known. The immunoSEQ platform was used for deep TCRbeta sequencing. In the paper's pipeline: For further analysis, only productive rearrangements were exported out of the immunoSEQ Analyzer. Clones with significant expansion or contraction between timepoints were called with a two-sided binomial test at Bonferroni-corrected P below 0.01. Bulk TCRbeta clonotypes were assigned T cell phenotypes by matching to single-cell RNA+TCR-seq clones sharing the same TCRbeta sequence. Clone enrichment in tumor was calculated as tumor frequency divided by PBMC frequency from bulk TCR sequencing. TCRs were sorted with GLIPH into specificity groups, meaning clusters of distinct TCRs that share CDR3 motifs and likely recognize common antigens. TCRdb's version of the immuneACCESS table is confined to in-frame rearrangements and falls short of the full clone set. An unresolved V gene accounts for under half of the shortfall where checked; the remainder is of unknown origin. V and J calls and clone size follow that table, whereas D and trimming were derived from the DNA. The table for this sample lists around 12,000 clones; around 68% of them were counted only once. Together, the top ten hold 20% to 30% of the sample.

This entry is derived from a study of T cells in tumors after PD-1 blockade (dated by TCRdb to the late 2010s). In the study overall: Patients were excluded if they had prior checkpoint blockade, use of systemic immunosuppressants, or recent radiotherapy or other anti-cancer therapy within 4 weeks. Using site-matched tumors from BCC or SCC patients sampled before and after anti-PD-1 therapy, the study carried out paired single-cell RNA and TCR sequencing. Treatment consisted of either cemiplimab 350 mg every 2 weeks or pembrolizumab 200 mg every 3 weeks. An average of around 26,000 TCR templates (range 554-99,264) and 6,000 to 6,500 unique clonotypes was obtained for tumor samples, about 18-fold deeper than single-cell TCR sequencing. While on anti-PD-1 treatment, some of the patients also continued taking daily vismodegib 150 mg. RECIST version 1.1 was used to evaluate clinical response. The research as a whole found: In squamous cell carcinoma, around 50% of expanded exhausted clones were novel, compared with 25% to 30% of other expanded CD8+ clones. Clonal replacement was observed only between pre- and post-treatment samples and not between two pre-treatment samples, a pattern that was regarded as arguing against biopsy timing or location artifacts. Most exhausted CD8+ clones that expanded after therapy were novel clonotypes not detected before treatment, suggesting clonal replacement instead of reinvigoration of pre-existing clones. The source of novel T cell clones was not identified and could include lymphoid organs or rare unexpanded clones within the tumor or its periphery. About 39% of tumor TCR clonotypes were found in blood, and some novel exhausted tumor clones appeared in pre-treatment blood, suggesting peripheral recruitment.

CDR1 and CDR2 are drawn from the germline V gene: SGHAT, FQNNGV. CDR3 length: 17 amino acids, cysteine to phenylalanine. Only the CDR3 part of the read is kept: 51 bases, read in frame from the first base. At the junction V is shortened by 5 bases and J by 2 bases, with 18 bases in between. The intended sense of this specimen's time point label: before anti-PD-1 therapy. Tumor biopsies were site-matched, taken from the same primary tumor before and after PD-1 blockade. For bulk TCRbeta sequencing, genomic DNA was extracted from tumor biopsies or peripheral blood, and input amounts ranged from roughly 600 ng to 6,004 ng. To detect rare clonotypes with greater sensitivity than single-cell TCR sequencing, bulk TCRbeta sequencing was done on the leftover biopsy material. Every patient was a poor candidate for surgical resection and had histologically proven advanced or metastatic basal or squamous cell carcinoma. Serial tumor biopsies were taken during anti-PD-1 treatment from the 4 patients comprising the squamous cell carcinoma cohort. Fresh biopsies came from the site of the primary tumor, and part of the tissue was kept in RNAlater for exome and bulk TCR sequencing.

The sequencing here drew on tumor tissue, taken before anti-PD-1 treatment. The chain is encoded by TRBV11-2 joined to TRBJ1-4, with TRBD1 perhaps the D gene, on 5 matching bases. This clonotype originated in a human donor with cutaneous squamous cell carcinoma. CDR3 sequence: CASSPLGQGRTNEKLFF. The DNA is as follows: TGTGCCAGCAGCCCCCTGGGGCAGGGAAGGACTAATGAAAAACTGTTTTTT.